The 20 T cell receptor beta chains below come from one sample, sequenced in a study of patients and donors after allogeneic stem cell transplantation. Each CDR3 protein is one row after TCRdb ran MiXCR on the RT-PCR reads. Here the sample spans about 76,000 distinct CDR3 sequences, around 27% being singletons. Material for sequencing was blood, either unsorted or a sorted T cell fraction (not recorded which). These receptor sequences come from a human donor who was either an allogeneic HSCT recipient or a stem cell or donor lymphocyte infusion donor (not recorded which). It is not recorded whose cells these are; they may come from a transplant donor.

This chain connects TRBV10-3 to TRBJ2-7; 7 bases fit TRBD1. Germline CDR1 reads ENHRY; CDR2 reads SYGVKD. The length of the CDR3 is 13 residues. The ends lost 6 bases at V and 4 bases at J; junction bases unmatched: 6. As DNA, the CDR3 is TGTGCCATCAGGGGGACAGCCGGATACGAGCAGTACTTC. This translates into CAIRGTAGYEQYF.

This clonotype came up many times. The V and J genes are TRBV6-6 and TRBJ1-5, with D unclear. Germline-derived CDR1 and CDR2 are MNHNY and SVGAGI (reference sequence). V was cut by 6 bases and J by 3 bases, with 3 bases left in between. The length of the CDR3 is 11 residues. The CDR3 DNA is TGTGCCAGCAGAGTCAATCAGCCCCAGCATTTT. Its translation is CASRVNQPQHF.

This clonotype showed up just a few times. V is TRBV3-1 and J is TRBJ1-5, with D possibly matching TRBD1 (5 bases). The CDR3 length is 14 residues. CDR1 is LGHDT, CDR2 YNNKEL, per germline (reference sequence). With 4 bases removed from V and 1 base from J, the gap between germline ends came to 8 bases. The CDR3, as DNA: TGTGCCAGCAGCCTGGGGCCCAGCAATCAGCCCCAGCATTTT. Translated, it gives CASSLGPSNQPQHF.

The chain couples TRBV6-2 or TRBV6-3 to TRBJ2-7, with D hard to call. V lost 8 bases and J lost 2, with 13 bases in between. The CDR3 loop spans 13 amino acids. Germline-derived CDR1 and CDR2 are MNHEY and SVGEGT. This CDR3 reads CASGRPFPYEQYF. The CDR3 DNA reads TGTGCCAGCGGCCGACCCTTCCCCTACGAGCAGTACTTC.

This clonotype was seen a few times. The chain has TRBV11-3 and TRBJ1-4; a possible D gene is TRBD1 (6 bases). Germline lookup yields CDR1 SGHNT and CDR2 YENEEA. The CDR3 is made up of 14 amino acids. Trimming cost V 3 bases and J 7 bases, with 12 bases left between them. CDR3 coding DNA: TGTGCCAGCAGCTTCCCACAGGGTCTTGAAAAACTGTTTTTT. Encoded protein: CASSFPQGLEKLFF.

V gene TRBV20-1 combines with J gene TRBJ1-1, with unresolved D. Germline V gene sequence: CDR1 DFQATT, CDR2 SNEGSKA (reference sequence). CDR3 length: 14 amino acids. Trimming removed 4 bases from V and 4 bases from J, with 16 bases in between. The CDR3 spells CSANAALMGTEAFF. CDR3 coding DNA: TGCAGTGCTAATGCTGCCCTGATGGGCACTGAAGCTTTCTTT.

This clonotype has more than one count but fewer than ten. This rearrangement joins TRBV5-1 to TRBJ2-2, with 11 bases fitting TRBD2. The CDR3 has 18 residues. Trimming took 4 bases from V and 4 from J; bases not matched to a gene: 12. Per the germline V gene, CDR1 is SGHRS and CDR2 is YFSETQ. The CDR3 protein is CASSPGTSGIMGTGELFF. The DNA of the CDR3 is TGCGCCAGCAGCCCTGGGACTAGCGGAATTATGGGCACCGGGGAGCTGTTTTTT.

The CDR3 spells CASLLPPNRGKNSPLHF. CDR3 DNA: TGTGCCAGCCTCTTACCTCCGAACAGGGGGAAAAATTCACCCCTCCACTTT. J is TRBJ1-6 and V is TRBV6-4; 8 nucleotides agree with TRBD1. V gave up 8 bases and J gave up 7 bases; unmatched junction bases: 16. This CDR3 region has 17 residues. CDR1 is MRHNA and CDR2 is SNTAGT in the germline V gene.

The chain employs TRBV11-2 and TRBJ1-4; D is perhaps TRBD1 (6 bases). CDR1 is SGHAT and CDR2 is FQNNGV in the germline V gene. This CDR3 spans 12 amino acids. Between the trimmed V and J ends, which lost 1 base and 16 bases, there was a span of 13 bases. For the CDR3, the DNA is TGTGCCAGCAGCTTAGTGGGGGCTATAGCGTTTTTT. Translated: CASSLVGAIAFF.

This chain's CDR3 is CSVVGVRYGYTF. CDR3 DNA sequence: TGCAGCGTTGTAGGGGTTCGGTATGGCTACACCTTC. The rearrangement joins TRBV29-1 to TRBJ1-2, with D possibly being TRBD1 (5 bases). The V end was cut by 4 bases, the J end by 5 bases, with 11 bases between. Per germline, CDR1 SQVTM and CDR2 ANQGSEA. The CDR3 is 12 amino acids.

This clonotype has a handful of counts. This CDR3 reads CASSLVVNTGELFF. The CDR3 nucleotides read TGTGCCAGCAGCTTAGTGGTCAACACCGGGGAGCTGTTTTTT. The chain combines TRBV7-2 with TRBJ2-2, with D unresolved. The V and J ends lost 1 base and 2 bases respectively, with 5 bases between them. There are 14 residues in the CDR3. Germline CDR1 reads SGHTA; CDR2 reads FQGNSA.

The gene calls are TRBV7-9 and TRBJ1-6, with D possibly matching TRBD1 (6 bases). CDR3 length: 14 amino acids. Germline CDR1 is SEHNR and CDR2 is FQNEAQ (reference sequence). The germline V and J ends were trimmed by 5 bases and 4 bases, with 9 bases remaining between them. CDR3 sequence reads: CASSAQGYNSPLHF. DNA of the CDR3: TGTGCCAGCAGCGCTCAGGGGTATAATTCACCCCTCCACTTT. Combining the CDR3 with reference TRBV7-9 and TRBJ1-6 gives the whole variable domain DTGVSQNPRHKITKRGQNVTFRCDPISEHNRLYWYRQTLGQGPEFLTYFQNEAQLEKSRLLSDRFSAERPKGSFSTLEIQRTEQGDSAMYLCASSAQGYNSPLHFGNGTRLTVT.

The chain couples TRBV12-3 or TRBV12-4 to TRBJ2-3, with D perhaps TRBD2 (6 bases). CDR3 size: 14 residues. The germline V and J ends were trimmed by 5 bases and 4 bases, with 13 bases remaining between them. In DNA form, the CDR3 reads TGTGCCAGCAGTCCGAGCGGGTCTCCAGATACGCAGTATTTT. Its protein is CASSPSGSPDTQYF.

This clonotype has a handful of counts. CDR3 in amino acids: CAISDAGLEDTQYF. The DNA for the CDR3 is TGTGCCATCAGTGACGCAGGGCTGGAAGATACGCAGTATTTT. This chain uses TRBV10-3 with TRBJ2-3; tentative D call: TRBD1 (5 bases). Trimming shortened V by 3 bases and J by 5 bases, and 12 bases separated the two germline ends. The CDR3 sequence is 14 residues long. The germline V gene has CDR1 ENHRY and CDR2 SYGVKD.

This clonotype has ten or more counts. The J gene is TRBJ2-7, the V gene TRBV20-1, with D perhaps matching TRBD1 (8 bases). CDR3 length equals 15 residues. Germline V gene data show CDR1 as DFQATT and CDR2 as SNEGSKA (reference sequence). The ends were cut back, 5 bases at V and 0 bases at J, with 17 bases in the middle. CDR3 DNA sequence: TGCAGTGCTGCCCAGGGGGCGGGAGCCTCCTACGAGCAGTACTTC. Encoded protein: CSAAQGAGASYEQYF.

This chain connects TRBV7-2 to TRBJ2-5, with TRBD2 matching over 10 bases. CDR1 is SGHTA, CDR2 FQGNSA, per germline. This CDR3 comprises 15 residues. J gave up 5 bases and V 4 bases, and 7 bases lay outside the gene matches. The CDR3 here is CASSSASGSGETQYF. CDR3 sequence (DNA): TGTGCCAGCAGCTCAGCTAGCGGGAGTGGTGAGACCCAGTACTTC.

Worth noting for this clonotype: Mismatch with germline at one junction end may stem from a read error. The chain combines TRBV7-8 with TRBJ2-2; possibly TRBD1 or TRBD2 for D (5 bases each). This CDR3 region has 14 residues. Looked up from germline, CDR1 is SGHVS and CDR2 is FQNEAQ. The CDR3 sequence is CASSLTYSPGDLFF. The CDR3 DNA follows: TGTGCCAGCAGCTTAACGTACAGCCCCGGGGACCTGTTTTTT.

This clonotype was found a few times. J is TRBJ1-2 and V is TRBV29-1, with 10 bases that match TRBD1. Germline V gene sequence: CDR1 SQVTM, CDR2 ANQGSEA. The V gene end was trimmed by 7 bases and the J gene end by 4 bases; junction bases not matched to a gene: 3. The CDR3 loop spans 12 amino acids. CDR3 region: CSAGTGVYGYTF. The CDR3 DNA is TGCAGCGCCGGGACAGGGGTCTATGGCTACACCTTC. Using reference TRBV29-1 and TRBJ1-2 for the parts outside the CDR3, the full variable domain is SAVISQKPSRDICQRGTSLTIQCQVDSQVTMMFWYRQQPGQSLTLIATANQGSEATYESGFVIDKFPISRPNLTFSTLTVSNMSPEDSSIYLCSAGTGVYGYTFGSGTRLTVV.

There are a few counts of this clonotype. The gene calls are TRBV11-1 and TRBJ2-7; TRBD2 aligns across 11 bases. This CDR3 spans 17 amino acids. Unmatched junction bases numbered 4, after V lost 0 bases and J lost 0 bases. Germline loops: CDR1 SGHAT, CDR2 FQDESV (reference sequence). The CDR3 bases are TGTGCCAGCAGCTTAGCGTTACTAGCGGGGGCCTCCTACGAGCAGTACTTC. The encoded protein is CASSLALLAGASYEQYF.

The chain uses TRBV6-1 and TRBJ2-1; TRBD2 matches at 10 bases. The germline gives CDR1 MNHNS, CDR2 SASEGT. This CDR3 region has 13 residues. V gave up 10 bases and J gave up 9 bases; unmatched junction bases: 9. In nucleotides, the CDR3 is TGTGCCATTAATCTAGCGGGAGTGGCTGAGCAGTTCTTC. Protein: CAINLAGVAEQFF.